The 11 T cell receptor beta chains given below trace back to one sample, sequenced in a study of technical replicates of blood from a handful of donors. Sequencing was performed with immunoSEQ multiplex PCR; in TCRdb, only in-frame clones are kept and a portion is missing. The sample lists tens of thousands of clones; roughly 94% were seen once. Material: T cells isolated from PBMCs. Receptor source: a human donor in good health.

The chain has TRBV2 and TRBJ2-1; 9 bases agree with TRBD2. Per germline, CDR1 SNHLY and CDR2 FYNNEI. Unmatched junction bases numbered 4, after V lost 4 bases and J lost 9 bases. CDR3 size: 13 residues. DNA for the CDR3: TGTGCCAGCAGTGGGACTAGCGACGGTGAGCAGTTCTTC. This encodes CASSGTSDGEQFF.

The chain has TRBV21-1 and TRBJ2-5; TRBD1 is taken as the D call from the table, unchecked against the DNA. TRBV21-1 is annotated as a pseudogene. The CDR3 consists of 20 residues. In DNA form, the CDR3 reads TGTGCCAGCAGCAAACTTCTCGCCCCTTGTCCTACAGATTACCAAGAGACCCAGTACTTC. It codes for CASSKLLAPCPTDYQETQYF.

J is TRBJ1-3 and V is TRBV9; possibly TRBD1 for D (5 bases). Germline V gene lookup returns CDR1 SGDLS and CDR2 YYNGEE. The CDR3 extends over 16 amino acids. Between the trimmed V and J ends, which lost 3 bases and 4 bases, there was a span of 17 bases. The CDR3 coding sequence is TGTGCCAGCAGCGCAGCCGGGGGTGATCACGGAAACACCATATATTTT. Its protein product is CASSAAGGDHGNTIYF.

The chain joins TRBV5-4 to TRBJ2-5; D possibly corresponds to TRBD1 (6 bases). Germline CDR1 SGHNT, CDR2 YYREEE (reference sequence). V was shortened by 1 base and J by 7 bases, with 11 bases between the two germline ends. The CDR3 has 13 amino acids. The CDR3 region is CASSLKGEGTQYF. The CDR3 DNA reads TGTGCCAGCAGCTTGAAGGGGGAAGGGACCCAGTACTTC. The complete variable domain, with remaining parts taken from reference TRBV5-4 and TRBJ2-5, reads ETGVTQSPTHLIKTRGQQVTLRCSSQSGHNTVSWYQQALGQGPQFIFQYYREEENGRGNFPPRFSGLQFPNYSSELNVNALELDDSALYLCASSLKGEGTQYFGPGTRLLVL.

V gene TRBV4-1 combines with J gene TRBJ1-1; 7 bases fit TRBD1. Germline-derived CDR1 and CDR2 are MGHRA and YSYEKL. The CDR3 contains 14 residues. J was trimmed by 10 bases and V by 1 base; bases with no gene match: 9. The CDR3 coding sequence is TGCGCCAGCAGCCAAGGTTACGGACAGGTGGGAGCTTTCTTT. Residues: CASSQGYGQVGAFF.

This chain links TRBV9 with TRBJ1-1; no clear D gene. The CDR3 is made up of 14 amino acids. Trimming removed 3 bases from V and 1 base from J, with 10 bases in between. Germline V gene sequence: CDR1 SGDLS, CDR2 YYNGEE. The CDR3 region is CASSAAGANTEAFF. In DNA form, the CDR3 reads TGTGCCAGCAGCGCCGCGGGTGCGAACACTGAAGCTTTCTTT.

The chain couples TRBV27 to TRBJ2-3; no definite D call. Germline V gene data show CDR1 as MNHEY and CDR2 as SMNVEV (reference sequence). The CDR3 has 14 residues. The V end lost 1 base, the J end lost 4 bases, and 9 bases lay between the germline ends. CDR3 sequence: CASSLYSRADTQYF. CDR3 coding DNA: TGTGCCAGCAGTTTATATTCCCGGGCAGATACGCAGTATTTT.

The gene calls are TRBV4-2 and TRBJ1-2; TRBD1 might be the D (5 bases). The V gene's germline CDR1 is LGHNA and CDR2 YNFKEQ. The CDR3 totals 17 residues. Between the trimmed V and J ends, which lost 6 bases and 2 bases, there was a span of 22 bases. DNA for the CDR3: TGTGCCAGCAGTCAGGATGATGTCAGGGCAGCGAACTATGGCTACACCTTC. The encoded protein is CASSQDDVRAANYGYTF.

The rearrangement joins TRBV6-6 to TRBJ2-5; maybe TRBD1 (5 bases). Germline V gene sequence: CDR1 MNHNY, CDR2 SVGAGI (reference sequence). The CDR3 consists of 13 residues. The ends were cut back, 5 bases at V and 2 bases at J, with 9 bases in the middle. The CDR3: CASSRTSQETQYF. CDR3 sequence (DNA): TGTGCCAGCAGTCGGACATCTCAAGAGACCCAGTACTTC.

The CDR3: CSGGAWTGVTYEQYF. The CDR3 coding sequence is TGCAGCGGTGGGGCCTGGACAGGGGTCACCTACGAGCAGTACTTC. The V gene is TRBV29-1, the J gene TRBJ2-7; 9 nucleotides line up with TRBD1. This CDR3 contains 15 residues. The V and J ends lost 7 bases and 2 bases, in that order; junction bases with no gene match: 12. The germline V gene encodes CDR1 SQVTM and CDR2 ANQGSEA.

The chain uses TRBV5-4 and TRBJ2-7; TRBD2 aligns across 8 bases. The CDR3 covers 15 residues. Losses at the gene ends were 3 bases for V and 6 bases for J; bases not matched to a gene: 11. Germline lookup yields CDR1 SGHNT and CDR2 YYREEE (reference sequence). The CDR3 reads CASSSPGLVGREQYF. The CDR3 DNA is TGTGCCAGCAGCTCACCGGGACTAGTAGGGCGCGAGCAGTACTTC.